The TCR beta chain described here comes from a study of shared clonotypes between healthy human individuals. Study results and caveats: Sharing across a handful of donors was seen in roughly 5% of naive CD4 clonotypes. Estimated richness values were generally larger in naive subsets than in memory subsets.

In the authors' workflow: In the immunoSEQ data, sequences were junction-only and lacked quality scores, so filtering differed. The data were produced by immunoSEQ multiplex PCR, yet TCRdb's version contains in-frame clones alone and is incomplete. V and J calls and clone size are given by that table; D and trimming were obtained from the DNA. The sample carries some 2 million clones, about 95% recorded once. Naive CD8 cells, CD45RO-negative and positively selected for CCR7, excluded terminally differentiated effector memory CD45RA+ cells. The length of the CDR3 is 14 residues. Germline V gene sequence: CDR1 SGHNT, CDR2 YYREEE (reference sequence). Trimming cost V 1 base and J 5 bases; bases outside gene matches: 5. A word on this clone: Its target is not known. This specimen includes other DNA sequences encoding the same CDR3.

The material sequenced was naive CD8+ T cells sorted from blood. V is TRBV5-4 and J is TRBJ2-5, with TRBD2 matching over 7 bases. The TCR originated in a man between 18 and 29 years old in good health. The CDR3 is CASSLFLGGETQYF. Written as DNA, the CDR3 is TGTGCCAGCAGCTTGTTTTTGGGGGGGGAGACCCAGTACTTC.